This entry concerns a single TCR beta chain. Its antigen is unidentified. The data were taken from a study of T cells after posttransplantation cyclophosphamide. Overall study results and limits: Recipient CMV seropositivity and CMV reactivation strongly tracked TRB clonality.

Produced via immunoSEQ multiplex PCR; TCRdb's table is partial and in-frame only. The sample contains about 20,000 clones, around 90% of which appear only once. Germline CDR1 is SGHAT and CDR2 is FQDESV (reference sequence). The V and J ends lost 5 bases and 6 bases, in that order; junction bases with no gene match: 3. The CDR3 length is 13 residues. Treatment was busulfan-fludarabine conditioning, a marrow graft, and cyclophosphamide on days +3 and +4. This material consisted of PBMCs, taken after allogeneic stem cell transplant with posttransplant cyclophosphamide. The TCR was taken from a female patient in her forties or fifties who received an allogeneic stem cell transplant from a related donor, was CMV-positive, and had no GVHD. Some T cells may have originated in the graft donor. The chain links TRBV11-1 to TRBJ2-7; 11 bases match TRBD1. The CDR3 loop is CASSPGTGGEQYF. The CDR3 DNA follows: TGTGCCAGCAGCCCCGGGACAGGGGGCGAGCAGTACTTC.